This T cell receptor beta chain stems from a study of blood T cell repertoires in COVID-19 (TCRdb year 2020). The study in broad terms: Samples from collaborators originated in the United States, Italy and Spain and spanned both the acute and convalescent phases of COVID-19. The material from the prospective study consisted of cDNA or gDNA derived from T cells, B-cell-depleted T cells, or PBMCs. The dataset comprised deeply sampled blood TCRbeta repertoires from subjects exposed to, actively infected with, or recovered from COVID-19. The repertoires were released in a freely available public database meant as a resource for research on the immune response to SARS-CoV-2. The samples were drawn from the first 160 participants of the ongoing ImmuneRACE study and from 1,254 subjects provided by 6 global collaborators. Nearly every sample came with metadata listing a de-identified subject ID, COVID-19 status, age in years and sex. Where HLA class I and class II types were available, the types were taken from metadata supplied by the sample provider, not from assay-based typing. Summary of the overall study and its limitations: Clinical and demographic metadata were provided uncurated, with the amount varying by source and participant.

TCRbeta CDR3 regions were amplified from genomic DNA using the immunoSEQ Assay, a bias-controlled multiplex PCR. Per the original workflow: The number of nucleated cells in each sample was estimated by amplification of reference gene primers within the assay. To quantify the absolute abundance of each unique TCRbeta CDR3 rearrangement, sequence reads were collapsed and filtered. For each sample, productive Simpson clonality was calculated as the square root of Simpson's diversity index over productive rearrangements. As stored in TCRdb, this immuneACCESS dataset retains in-frame rearrangements with V and J assigned. A fraction of the clones does not appear; measured against another copy, unresolved V genes explain less than half of the discrepancy, and the remainder lacks a known reason. V, J and clone size are taken as reported in that table, and D and trimming were inferred from the DNA itself. The sample data list some 100,000 clones, and approximately 86% of these were observed just once. The ten largest make up 13% of the sample.

Sequences SGHTA (CDR1) and FQGTGA (CDR2) are obtained from the germline V gene. The V end loses 2 bases and the J end loses 8 bases, and a stretch of 9 bases separates them. The CDR3 measures 13 amino acids from cysteine to phenylalanine. Just the 39-base CDR3 DNA is kept, in frame starting at base 1. Whole blood was collected in K2EDTA tubes by collaborating institutions according to the institutions' own protocols. For TCRbeta analysis, collaborator samples were shipped as frozen whole blood, as isolated PBMCs, or as DNA extracted from either sample type. This clone was seen once. Its antigen specificity is not known. It has no much larger one-base neighbor in the sample; base qualities were not kept.

Sequenced input: peripheral blood. The rearrangement joined TRBV7-3 to TRBJ2-2; the D gene is perhaps TRBD2, on 6 matching bases. The sequence was obtained from a man aged 50-59 years with active or convalescent COVID-19. In nucleotides, the sequence is TGTGCCAGCAGCTTAGGGACTCAGGGGGAGCTGTTTTTT. It specifies CASSLGTQGELFF.